This T cell receptor (beta chain) comes out of a study of blood T cell repertoires in COVID-19. Study background: T cells, B-cell-depleted T cells, or PBMCs provided the cDNA or gDNA that served as material.

The Seattle patients, enrolled during active infection, were followed longitudinally. Trimming took 4 bases from V and 5 from J, leaving 22 bases between them. This CDR3 region has 16 residues. Germline-derived CDR1 and CDR2 are SGHDT and YYEEEE. This clone was seen a single time. In the original workflow: For nucleated cells, counts were estimated from reference gene primer amplification. The table came from immunoSEQ multiplex PCR; TCRdb's copy has only in-frame clones and leaves some out. V, J and clone size are those of that table, while D and trimming were read from the DNA. The sample records around 270,000 clones, about 90% being singletons.

This chain uses TRBV5-6 with TRBJ2-7; possibly TRBD2 for D (5 bases). Material for sequencing was peripheral blood. The TCR originated in a young adult with COVID-19, enrolled during active disease. The CDR3 DNA is TGTGCCAGCAGCGGCCGCATCCTCCACTTGAGGGACGAGCAGTACTTC. Its translation is CASSGRILHLRDEQYF.